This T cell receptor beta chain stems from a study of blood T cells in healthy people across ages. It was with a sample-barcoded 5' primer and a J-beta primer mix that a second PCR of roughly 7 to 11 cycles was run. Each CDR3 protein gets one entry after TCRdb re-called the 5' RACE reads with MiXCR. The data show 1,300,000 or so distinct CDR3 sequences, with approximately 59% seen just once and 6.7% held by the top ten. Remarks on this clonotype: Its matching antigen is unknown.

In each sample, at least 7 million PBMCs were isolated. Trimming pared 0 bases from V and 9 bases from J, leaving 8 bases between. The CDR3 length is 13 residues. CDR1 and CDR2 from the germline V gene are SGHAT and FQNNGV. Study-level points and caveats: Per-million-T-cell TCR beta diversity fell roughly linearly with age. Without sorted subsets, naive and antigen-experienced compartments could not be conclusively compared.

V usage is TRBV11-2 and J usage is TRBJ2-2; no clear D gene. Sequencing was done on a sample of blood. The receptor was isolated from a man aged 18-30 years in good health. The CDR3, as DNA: TGTGCCAGCAGCTTAGAGGCCCCCTGGGAGCTGTTTTTT. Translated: CASSLEAPWELFF.